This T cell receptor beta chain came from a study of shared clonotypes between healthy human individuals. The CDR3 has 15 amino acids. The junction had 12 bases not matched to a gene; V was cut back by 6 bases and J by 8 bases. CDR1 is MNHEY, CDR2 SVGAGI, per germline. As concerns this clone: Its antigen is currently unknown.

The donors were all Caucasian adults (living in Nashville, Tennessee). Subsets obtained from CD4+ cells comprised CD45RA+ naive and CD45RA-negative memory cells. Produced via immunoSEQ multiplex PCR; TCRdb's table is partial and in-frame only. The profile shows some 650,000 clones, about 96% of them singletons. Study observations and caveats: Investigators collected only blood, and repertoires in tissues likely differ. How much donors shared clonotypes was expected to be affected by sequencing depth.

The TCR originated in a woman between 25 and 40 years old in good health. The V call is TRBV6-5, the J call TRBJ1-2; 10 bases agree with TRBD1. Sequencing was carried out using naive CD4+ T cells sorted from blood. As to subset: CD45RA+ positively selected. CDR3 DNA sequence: TGTGCCAGCAGAGACCCGACAGGGGGCATCAAGGGCTACACCTTC. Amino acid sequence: CASRDPTGGIKGYTF.